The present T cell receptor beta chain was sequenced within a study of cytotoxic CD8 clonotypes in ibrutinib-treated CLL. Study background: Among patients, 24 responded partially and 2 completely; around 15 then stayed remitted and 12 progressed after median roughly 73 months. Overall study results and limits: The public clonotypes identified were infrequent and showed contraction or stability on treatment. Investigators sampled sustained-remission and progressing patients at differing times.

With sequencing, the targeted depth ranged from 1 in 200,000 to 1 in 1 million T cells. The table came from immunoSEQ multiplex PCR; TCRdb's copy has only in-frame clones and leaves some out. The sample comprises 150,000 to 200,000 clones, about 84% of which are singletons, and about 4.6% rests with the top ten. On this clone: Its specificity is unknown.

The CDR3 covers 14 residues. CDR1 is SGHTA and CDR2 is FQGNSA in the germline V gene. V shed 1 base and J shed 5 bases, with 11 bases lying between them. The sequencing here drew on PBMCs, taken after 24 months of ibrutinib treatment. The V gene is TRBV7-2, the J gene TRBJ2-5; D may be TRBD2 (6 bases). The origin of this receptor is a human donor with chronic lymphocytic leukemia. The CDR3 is CASSLGSAGETQYF. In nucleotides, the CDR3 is TGTGCCAGCAGCTTAGGTTCTGCGGGGGAGACCCAGTACTTC.